Listed below are T cell receptor beta chains from one sample, sequenced in a study of blood T cells in healthy people across ages. TCRdb used MiXCR to reprocess the 5' RACE reads, holding one entry per CDR3 protein. The table has 1,800,000 or so distinct CDR3 sequences, about 39% seen once. The sequencing sample was made of blood. All receptors come from a human donor in good health. CDR3s include the opening cysteine and the closing phenylalanine or tryptophan. Each record gives: D gene, V gene, J gene, clone size, CDR3 protein, CDR3 DNA. The D gene is left open where the match is weak. Some rows mark clone size as missing; the rest say once, few, many or name a class of expanded clone.

D: .; V: TRBV12-3/TRBV12-4; J: TRBJ1-2; size: .; CDR3: CASTLHLYGYTF; DNA: TGTGCCAGCACTCTACACCTCTATGGCTACACCTTC
D: TRBD1; V: TRBV5-1; J: TRBJ2-1; size: few; CDR3: CASGGQGALFAVNEQFF; DNA: TGCGCCAGCGGGGGACAGGGGGCCCTCTTTGCGGTCAATGAGCAGTTCTTC
D: .; V: TRBV4-2; J: TRBJ1-6; size: few; CDR3: CASSGESSYNSPLHF; DNA: TGTGCCAGCAGCGGAGAGAGCTCCTATAATTCACCCCTCCACTTT
D: .; V: TRBV7-2; J: TRBJ2-5; size: few; CDR3: CASSRQQQETQYF; DNA: TGTGCCAGCAGCCGACAGCAACAAGAGACCCAGTACTTC
D: .; V: TRBV28; J: TRBJ2-5; size: .; CDR3: CASSPSRGQETQYF; DNA: TGTGCCAGCAGCCCCTCTAGGGGACAAGAGACCCAGTACTTC
D: .; V: TRBV2; J: TRBJ2-3; size: few; CDR3: CASSEAYGIHSTDTQYF; DNA: TGTGCCAGCAGTGAAGCTTACGGGATCCATAGCACAGATACGCAGTATTTT
D: .; V: TRBV15; J: TRBJ2-7; size: few; CDR3: CATSRDQGGSADEQYF; DNA: TGTGCCACCAGCAGAGATCAGGGGGGATCGGCCGACGAGCAGTACTTC
D: .; V: TRBV29-1; J: TRBJ2-1; size: few; CDR3: CSVDISVGYERFF; DNA: TGCAGCGTTGATATCTCAGTAGGTTATGAGCGGTTCTTC
D: .; V: TRBV20-1; J: TRBJ2-5; size: .; CDR3: CSASPRLTFQETQYF; DNA: TGCAGTGCTAGCCCTCGTTTAACTTTCCAAGAGACCCAGTACTTC
D: .; V: TRBV4-3; J: TRBJ2-7; size: few; CDR3: CASSQDKSRGATYEQYF; DNA: TGCGCCAGCAGCCAAGATAAATCCCGGGGAGCTACCTACGAGCAGTACTTC
D: .; V: TRBV4-2; J: TRBJ1-6; size: .; CDR3: CATRRSAGNSPLHF; DNA: TGTGCCACCAGAAGGTCGGCCGGGAATTCACCCCTCCACTTT
D: .; V: TRBV28; J: TRBJ2-4; size: .; CDR3: CASSFSGLVPIEQYF; DNA: TGTGCCAGCAGTTTTTCGGGGCTGGTCCCTATTGAGCAGTACTTC
D: .; V: TRBV11-2; J: TRBJ2-3; size: few; CDR3: CASSQWTSTDTQYF; DNA: TGTGCCAGCAGTCAATGGACTAGCACAGATACGCAGTATTTT
D: .; V: TRBV7-3; J: TRBJ2-3; size: many; CDR3: CASSSHGGAGTDTQYF; DNA: TGTGCCAGCAGCTCCCATGGCGGGGCTGGCACAGATACGCAGTATTTT
D: TRBD2; V: TRBV5-1; J: TRBJ2-1; size: few; CDR3: CASSLPTSGGVNEQFF; DNA: TGCGCCAGCAGCTTGCCGACAAGCGGGGGAGTGAATGAGCAGTTCTTC
D: .; V: TRBV25-1; J: TRBJ1-2; size: many; CDR3: CASSATGGGYTF; DNA: TGTGCCAGCAGCGCGACAGGAGGCGGCTACACCTTC
D: .; V: TRBV20-1; J: TRBJ2-1; size: few; CDR3: CSSHRENNEQFF; DNA: TGCAGCTCCCATCGGGAGAACAATGAGCAGTTCTTC
D: .; V: TRBV6-5; J: TRBJ2-3; size: .; CDR3: CASSWQGGTQYF; DNA: TGTGCCAGCAGTTGGCAGGGGGGGACGCAGTATTTT
D: .; V: TRBV5-1; J: TRBJ2-7; size: few; CDR3: CASSLVQGYYEQYF; DNA: TGCGCCAGCAGCTTGGTACAGGGCTACTACGAGCAGTACTTC
D: TRBD2; V: TRBV29-1; J: TRBJ2-7; size: many; CDR3: CSVILAGSEQYF; DNA: TGCAGCGTTATACTAGCGGGATCCGAGCAGTACTTC
D: TRBD1; V: TRBV18; J: TRBJ2-1; size: .; CDR3: CASSPPGQGFDGEQFF; DNA: TGTGCCAGCTCACCGCCGGGACAGGGTTTTGATGGTGAGCAGTTCTTC
D: TRBD1; V: TRBV12-3/TRBV12-4; J: TRBJ1-2; size: .; CDR3: CASGHRGLGYTF; DNA: TGTGCCAGCGGCCACAGGGGGCTTGGCTACACCTTC
D: .; V: TRBV4-1; J: TRBJ1-5; size: .; CDR3: CASSPRTFEGNQPQHF; DNA: TGCGCCAGCAGCCCTCGGACTTTTGAGGGCAATCAGCCCCAGCATTTT
D: TRBD1; V: TRBV5-1; J: TRBJ2-7; size: .; CDR3: CASSPWGQSSYEQYF; DNA: TGCGCCAGCAGCCCCTGGGGACAGAGTTCTTACGAGCAGTACTTC
D: TRBD1; V: TRBV10-3; J: TRBJ2-3; size: few; CDR3: CAISDPDRGRLRIGETDTQYF; DNA: TGTGCCATCAGTGACCCAGACAGGGGGCGTTTAAGAATCGGGGAAACAGATACGCAGTATTTT
D: .; V: TRBV9; J: TRBJ2-3; size: few; CDR3: CASTQRAASTDTQYF; DNA: TGTGCCAGCACCCAGCGGGCAGCAAGCACAGATACGCAGTATTTT
D: .; V: TRBV5-1; J: TRBJ2-2; size: .; CDR3: CASSLVGPTNTGELFF; DNA: TGCGCCAGCAGCTTGGTAGGGCCTACGAACACCGGGGAGCTGTTTTTT
D: .; V: TRBV4-2; J: TRBJ1-2; size: few; CDR3: CASRDDRQNYGYTF; DNA: TGTGCCAGCAGAGATGACAGGCAAAACTATGGCTACACCTTC
D: .; V: TRBV4-3; J: TRBJ2-1; size: .; CDR3: CASSQDFPGISYNEQFF; DNA: TGCGCCAGCAGCCAAGATTTTCCGGGGATATCCTACAATGAGCAGTTCTTC
D: .; V: TRBV7-3; J: TRBJ2-6; size: few; CDR3: CASSFSGMNSGANVLTF; DNA: TGTGCCAGCAGCTTTTCGGGCATGAACTCTGGGGCCAACGTCCTGACTTTC
D: .; V: TRBV6-5; J: TRBJ2-3; size: few; CDR3: CASSPTTRSSTDTQYF; DNA: TGTGCCAGCAGTCCCACCACTAGGTCTAGCACAGATACGCAGTATTTT
D: .; V: TRBV9; J: TRBJ2-1; size: few; CDR3: CASSVDDPWDEQFF; DNA: TGTGCCAGCAGCGTAGACGACCCCTGGGATGAGCAGTTCTTC
D: .; V: TRBV5-5; J: TRBJ2-7; size: few; CDR3: CAGSLASQGIISYEQYF; DNA: TGTGCCGGCAGCTTGGCCAGCCAGGGAATTATATCCTACGAGCAGTACTTC
D: .; V: TRBV29-1; J: TRBJ2-1; size: .; CDR3: CSVEALFYDEQFF; DNA: TGCAGCGTTGAAGCACTTTTCTACGATGAGCAGTTCTTC
D: .; V: TRBV9; J: TRBJ2-5; size: .; CDR3: CASTYDSEGETQYF; DNA: TGTGCCAGCACATACGACTCGGAGGGGGAGACCCAGTACTTC
D: .; V: TRBV20-1; J: TRBJ1-5; size: once; CDR3: CSARPTGQVNQPQHF; DNA: TGCAGTGCTAGACCGACAGGTCAAGTCAATCAGCCCCAGCATTTT
D: .; V: TRBV4-2; J: TRBJ1-1; size: .; CDR3: CASSSVGWNTEAFF; DNA: TGTGCCAGCAGCTCCGTGGGATGGAACACTGAAGCTTTCTTT
D: .; V: TRBV5-1; J: TRBJ1-6; size: .; CDR3: CASSLESVMSSPLHF; DNA: TGCGCCAGCAGCTTGGAATCAGTGATGAGTTCACCCCTCCACTTT
D: .; V: TRBV28; J: TRBJ1-1; size: .; CDR3: CASSFQGEGEAFF; DNA: TGTGCCAGCAGTTTTCAGGGTGAGGGTGAAGCTTTCTTT
D: TRBD1; V: TRBV4-3; J: TRBJ1-4; size: .; CDR3: CASSLRTGAANEKLFF; DNA: TGCGCCAGCAGCCTTCGGACAGGGGCGGCTAATGAAAAACTGTTTTTT
D: TRBD2; V: TRBV12-3/TRBV12-4; J: TRBJ2-3; size: .; CDR3: CAGSGGASTDTQYF; DNA: TGTGCCGGCAGCGGGGGGGCGAGCACAGATACGCAGTATTTT